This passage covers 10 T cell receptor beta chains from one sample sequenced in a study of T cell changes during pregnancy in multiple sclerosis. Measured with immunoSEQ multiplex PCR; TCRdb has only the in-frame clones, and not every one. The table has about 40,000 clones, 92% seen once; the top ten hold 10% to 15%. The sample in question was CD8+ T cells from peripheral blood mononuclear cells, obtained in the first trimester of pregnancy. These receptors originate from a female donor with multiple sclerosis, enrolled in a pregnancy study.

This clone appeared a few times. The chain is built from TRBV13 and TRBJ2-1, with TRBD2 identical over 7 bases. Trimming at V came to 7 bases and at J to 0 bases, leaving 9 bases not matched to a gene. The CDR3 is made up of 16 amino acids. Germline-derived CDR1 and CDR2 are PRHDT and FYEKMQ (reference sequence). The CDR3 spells CASTSTGGSSYNEQFF. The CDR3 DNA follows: TGTGCCAGCACCTCTACGGGGGGAAGCTCCTACAATGAGCAGTTCTTC.

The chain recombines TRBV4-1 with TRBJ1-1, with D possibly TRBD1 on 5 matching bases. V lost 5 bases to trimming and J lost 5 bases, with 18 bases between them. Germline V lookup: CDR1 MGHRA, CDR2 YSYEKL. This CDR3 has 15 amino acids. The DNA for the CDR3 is TGCGCCAGCAGCTCATCTACAGGTTGGGAAACTGAAGCTTTCTTT. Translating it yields CASSSSTGWETEAFF.

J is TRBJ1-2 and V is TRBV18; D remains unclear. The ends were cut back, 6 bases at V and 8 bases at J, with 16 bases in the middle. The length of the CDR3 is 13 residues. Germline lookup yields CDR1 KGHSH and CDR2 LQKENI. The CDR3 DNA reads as TGTGCCAGCTCCACCGACATTATCCTAGGCTACACCTTC. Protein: CASSTDIILGYTF. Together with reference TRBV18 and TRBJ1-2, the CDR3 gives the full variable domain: NAGVMQNPRHLVRRRGQEARLRCSPMKGHSHVYWYRQLPEEGLKFMVYLQKENIIDESGMPKERFSAEFPKEGPSILRIQQVVRGDSAAYFCASSTDIILGYTFGSGTRLTVV.

CDR3 sequence: CAISEPMRGSGANVLTF. The CDR3 DNA is TGTGCCATCAGTGAGCCGATGAGAGGCTCTGGGGCCAACGTCCTGACTTTC. The chain combines TRBV10-3 with TRBJ2-6; no definite D call. The V and J ends lost 2 bases and 0 bases respectively, with 11 bases between them. The CDR3 is 17 residues long. The V gene's germline CDR1 is ENHRY and CDR2 SYGVKD.

This CDR3 reads CASSMGTADTQYF. The CDR3 bases are TGTGCCAGTAGTATGGGGACAGCAGATACGCAGTATTTT. The chain links TRBV19 to TRBJ2-3, with 7 bases lining up with TRBD1. The germline V gene has CDR1 LNHDA and CDR2 SQIVND (reference sequence). The CDR3 length is 13 residues. Losses at the gene ends were 3 bases for V and 4 bases for J; bases not matched to a gene: 1.

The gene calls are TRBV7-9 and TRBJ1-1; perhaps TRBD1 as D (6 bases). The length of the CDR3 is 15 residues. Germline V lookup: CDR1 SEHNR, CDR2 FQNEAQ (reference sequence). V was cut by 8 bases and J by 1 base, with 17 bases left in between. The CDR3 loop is CASGIQGPGNTEAFF. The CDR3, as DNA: TGTGCCAGCGGAATTCAGGGGCCGGGGAACACTGAAGCTTTCTTT.

The chain's CDR3 is CAWRSAVAENSPLHF. CDR3 DNA sequence: TGTGCCTGGAGGTCCGCGGTGGCAGAAAATTCACCCCTCCACTTT. The genes are TRBV30 and TRBJ1-6, with unresolved D. CDR1 and CDR2 (germline): GTSNPN, SVGIG (reference sequence). Trimming stripped 3 bases from V and 7 bases from J, with 16 bases between. The CDR3 consists of 15 residues. Using reference TRBV30 and TRBJ1-6 for the parts outside the CDR3, the full variable domain is SQTIHQWPATLVQPVGSPLSLECTVEGTSNPNLYWYRQAAGRGLQLLFYSVGIGQISSEVPQNLSASRPQDRQFILSSKKLLLSDSGFYLCAWRSAVAENSPLHFGNGTRLTVT.

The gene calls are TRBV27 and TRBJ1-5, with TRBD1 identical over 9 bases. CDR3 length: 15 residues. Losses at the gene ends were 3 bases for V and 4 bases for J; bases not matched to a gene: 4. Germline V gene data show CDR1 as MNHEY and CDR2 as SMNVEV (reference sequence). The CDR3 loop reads CASSFGTGKNQPQHF. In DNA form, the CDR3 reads TGTGCCAGCAGTTTTGGGACAGGGAAGAATCAGCCCCAGCATTTT.

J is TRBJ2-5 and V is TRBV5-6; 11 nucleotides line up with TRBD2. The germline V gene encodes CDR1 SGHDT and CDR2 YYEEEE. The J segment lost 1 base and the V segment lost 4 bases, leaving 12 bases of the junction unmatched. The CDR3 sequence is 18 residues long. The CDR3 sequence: CASSQLLLAGGSQETQYF. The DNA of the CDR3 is TGTGCCAGCAGCCAACTCCTCCTAGCGGGGGGCTCCCAAGAGACCCAGTACTTC.

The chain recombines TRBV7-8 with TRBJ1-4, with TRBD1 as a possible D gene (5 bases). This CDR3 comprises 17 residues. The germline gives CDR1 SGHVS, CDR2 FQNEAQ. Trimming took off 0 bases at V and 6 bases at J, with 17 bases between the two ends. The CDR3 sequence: CASSLAPTAGYYEKLFF. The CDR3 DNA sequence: TGTGCCAGCAGCTTAGCGCCGACAGCTGGATATTATGAAAAACTGTTTTTT.